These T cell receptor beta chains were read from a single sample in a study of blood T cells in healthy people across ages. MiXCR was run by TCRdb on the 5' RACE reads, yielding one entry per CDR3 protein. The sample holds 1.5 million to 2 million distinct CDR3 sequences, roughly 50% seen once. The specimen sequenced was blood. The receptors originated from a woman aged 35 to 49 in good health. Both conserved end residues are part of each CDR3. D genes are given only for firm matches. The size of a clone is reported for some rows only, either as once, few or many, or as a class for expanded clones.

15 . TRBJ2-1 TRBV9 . CAGSLSGQTYNEQFF TGTGCCGGCAGCTTATCCGGACAGACCTACAATGAGCAGTTCTTC
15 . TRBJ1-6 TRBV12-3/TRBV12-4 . CASSDLSSYNSPLHF TGTGCCAGCAGCGATTTGAGCTCCTATAATTCACCCCTCCACTTT
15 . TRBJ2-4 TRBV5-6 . CASSLALGFGNIQYF TGTGCCAGCAGCTTGGCCCTAGGGTTTGGAAACATTCAGTACTTC
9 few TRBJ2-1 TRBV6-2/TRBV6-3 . CASGYEQFF TGTGCCAGCGGCTATGAGCAGTTCTTC
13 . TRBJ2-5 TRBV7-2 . CASSYRDDETQYF TGTGCCAGCAGCTACCGGGACGATGAGACCCAGTACTTC
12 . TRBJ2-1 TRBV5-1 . CASTRRSNEQFF TGCGCCAGCACGAGACGTAGCAATGAGCAGTTCTTC
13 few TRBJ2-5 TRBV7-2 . CASSEDRKETQYF TGTGCCAGCAGCGAGGACAGAAAAGAGACCCAGTACTTC
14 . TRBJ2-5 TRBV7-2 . CASSLVGYEETQYF TGTGCCAGCAGCTTAGTTGGCTACGAAGAGACCCAGTACTTC
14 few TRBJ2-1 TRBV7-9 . CASSLDSAHNEQFF TGTGCCAGCAGCTTAGACAGCGCCCACAATGAGCAGTTCTTC
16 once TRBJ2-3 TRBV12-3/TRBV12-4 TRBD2 CASTRRAGGPIDTQYF TGTGCCAGCACTCGACGGGCGGGGGGCCCCATAGATACGCAGTATTTT